The 32 T cell receptor beta chains in this list originate from one sample, sequenced in a study of blood T cell repertoires in COVID-19. The table came from immunoSEQ multiplex PCR; TCRdb's copy has only in-frame clones and leaves some out. This table holds 90,000 to 150,000 clones, about 85% found once. Input material: peripheral blood. The receptor source for this set is a man aged 80 or over with acute or convalescent COVID-19.

The rearrangement uses TRBV2 and TRBJ2-6, with 8 nucleotides matching TRBD1. CDR1 is SNHLY, CDR2 FYNNEI, per germline. The ends lost 6 bases at V and 0 bases at J; junction bases unmatched: 16. The CDR3 loop spans 20 amino acids. CDR3 in DNA: TGTGCCAGCAGCGAATTTTTACTGACAGGGGCGAGCTCTGGGGCCAACGTCCTGACTTTC. It specifies CASSEFLLTGASSGANVLTF. The entire variable domain, with the rest obtained from reference TRBV2 and TRBJ2-6, is as follows: EPEVTQTPSHQVTQMGQEVILRCVPISNHLYFYWYRQILGQKVEFLVSFYNNEISEKSEIFDDQFSVERPDGSNFTLKIRSTKLEDSAMYFCASSEFLLTGASSGANVLTFGAGSRLTVL.

The chain combines TRBV9 with TRBJ2-7; the match to TRBD2 covers 8 bases. CDR3 size: 13 residues. Germline CDR1 reads SGDLS; CDR2 reads YYNGEE. V lost 3 bases and J lost 4; bases outside the gene matches: 3. CDR3 in DNA: TGTGCCAGCAGCGGAATAGCGGGATACGAGCAGTACTTC. Amino acid sequence: CASSGIAGYEQYF.

The chain carries TRBV6-1 and TRBJ1-2, with D perhaps matching TRBD1 (5 bases). Germline loops: CDR1 MNHNS, CDR2 SASEGT. Deletions cut 3 bases from V and 6 bases from J, with 14 bases between. The CDR3 is 14 amino acids. This CDR3 reads CASSEGGGVNGYTF. In nucleotides, the CDR3 is TGTGCCAGCAGTGAGGGGGGGGGAGTCAATGGCTACACCTTC.

V and J are TRBV28 and TRBJ1-4; maybe TRBD1 (6 bases). Germline V gene lookup returns CDR1 MDHEN and CDR2 SYDVKM. This CDR3 has 13 residues. Trimming pared 10 bases from V and 8 bases from J, leaving 17 bases between. CDR3 DNA: TGTGCCACCGAACAGGGATACGGCGAAAAACTGTTTTTT. Translation gives CATEQGYGEKLFF.

The chain uses TRBV9 and TRBJ2-5; D unresolved. Per germline, CDR1 SGDLS and CDR2 YYNGEE. This CDR3 region has 14 residues. V was pared by 0 bases and J by 5 bases, with 11 bases between. In nucleotides, the CDR3 is TGTGCCAGCAGCGTAGACGGTAGTCTGGAGACCCAGTACTTC. Its protein is CASSVDGSLETQYF.

This clone appeared once. The CDR3 DNA reads TGCGCCAGCAGCCTGACAGGGACAGGGGGCACTGAAGCTTTCTTT. Its translation: CASSLTGTGGTEAFF. J is TRBJ1-1 and V is TRBV5-1, with TRBD1 matching 11 bases. Trimming removed 4 bases from V and 4 bases from J; junction bases left unmatched: 6. Germline loops: CDR1 SGHRS, CDR2 YFSETQ. This CDR3 is 15 amino acids long.

The gene calls are TRBV7-9 and TRBJ1-6; D uncertain. Germline lookup yields CDR1 SEHNR and CDR2 FQNEAQ (reference sequence). The germline V and J ends were trimmed by 5 bases and 7 bases, with 6 bases remaining between them. The CDR3 has 12 amino acids. CDR3 amino acids: CASSQENSPLHF. The CDR3 bases are TGTGCCAGCAGCCAAGAGAATTCACCCCTCCACTTT.

The chain links TRBV18 to TRBJ1-2; no clear D. Trimming removed 2 bases at V and 3 bases at J, with 13 bases between. From germline, CDR1 is KGHSH and CDR2 LQKENI. The CDR3 consists of 15 residues. CDR3 sequence (DNA): TGTGCCAGCTCACCAATCTTAGCAGACTACTATGGCTACACCTTC. Protein: CASSPILADYYGYTF.

The J gene is TRBJ1-3, the V gene TRBV7-9; weak D call: TRBD1 (6 bases). Germline lookup yields CDR1 SEHNR and CDR2 FQNEAQ (reference sequence). Deletions cut 0 bases from V and 0 bases from J, with 9 bases between. The CDR3 loop spans 16 amino acids. CDR3 sequence reads: CASSLATGLSGNTIYF. DNA for the CDR3: TGTGCCAGCAGCTTAGCGACAGGCCTCTCTGGAAACACCATATATTTT.

This chain connects TRBV13 to TRBJ2-7, with D tentatively TRBD1 (6 bases). With 5 bases removed from V and 0 bases from J, the gap between germline ends came to 11 bases. This CDR3 region has 14 residues. Germline assignment: CDR1 PRHDT and CDR2 FYEKMQ (reference sequence). The CDR3 DNA follows: TGTGCCAGCAGCCAGACAGGAAGCTCCTACGAGCAGTACTTC. Translating it yields CASSQTGSSYEQYF.

The chain employs TRBV5-1 and TRBJ2-1; 10 nucleotides line up with TRBD2. The CDR3 runs 15 residues. The ends lost 5 bases at V and 7 bases at J; junction bases unmatched: 9. The germline gives CDR1 SGHRS, CDR2 YFSETQ. The DNA of the CDR3 is TGCGCCAGCAGACGCGGACTAGCGGCGAATAATGAGCAGTTCTTC. Its protein is CASRRGLAANNEQFF.

The chain has TRBV6-5 and TRBJ1-6; D perhaps matches TRBD1 (6 bases). V was shortened by 6 bases and J by 5 bases, with 14 bases between the two germline ends. The length of the CDR3 is 15 residues. Germline V gene data show CDR1 as MNHEY and CDR2 as SVGAGI. CDR3 nucleotide sequence: TGTGCCAGCAGATTGACAGGTGACCATAATTCACCCCTCCACTTT. Translating gives CASRLTGDHNSPLHF.

This sequence joins TRBV10-1 and TRBJ2-2; 8 bases align to TRBD2. The trim removed 3 bases at V and 6 bases at J, leaving 12 bases unmatched. The CDR3 loop spans 17 amino acids. In germline, CDR1 is WNHNN, CDR2 SYGVQD (reference sequence). CDR3 sequence reads: CASSEMRQRGWAGELFF. CDR3 sequence (DNA): TGCGCCAGCAGTGAAATGAGGCAGCGGGGGTGGGCCGGGGAGCTGTTTTTT.

The CDR3 nucleotides read TGTGCCAGCAGCTTGGGAACCACAGGGCAGGTCGGGTACGAGCAGTACTTC. This sequence encodes CASSLGTTGQVGYEQYF. This chain connects TRBV5-6 to TRBJ2-7; possible D gene TRBD1, 6 bases. The CDR3 is 17 amino acids. Trimming shortened V by 0 bases and J by 4 bases, and 20 bases separated the two germline ends. Looked up from germline, CDR1 is SGHDT and CDR2 is YYEEEE.

CDR3 in DNA: TGTGCCATGGGGCGATGGAACACTGAAGCTTTCTTT. As protein: CAMGRWNTEAFF. This chain joins TRBV10-3 and TRBJ1-1, with D perhaps TRBD1 (5 bases). CDR3 length equals 12 residues. The V end lost 9 bases, the J end lost 1 base, and 9 bases lay between the germline ends. Germline CDR1 and CDR2: ENHRY and SYGVKD.

This rearrangement joins TRBV7-2 to TRBJ2-6; no clear D. V dropped 0 bases and J dropped 4 bases, with 10 bases sitting between them. This CDR3 is built from 16 residues. CDR1 is SGHTA and CDR2 is FQGNSA in the germline V gene. CDR3 nucleotides: TGTGCCAGCAGCTTAGCGTCAGTAGCAGGGGCCAACGTCCTGACTTTC. This translates into CASSLASVAGANVLTF.

This clone has only a few counts. This chain joins TRBV18 and TRBJ2-6, with 11 bases matching TRBD1. The germline gives CDR1 KGHSH, CDR2 LQKENI. V lost 2 bases, J lost 1 base, and 4 bases stayed unmatched. This CDR3 spans 18 amino acids. The CDR3 DNA follows: TGTGCCAGCTCACCAAGGACAGGGGGCGGTTCTGGGGCCAACGTCCTGACTTTC. Translation: CASSPRTGGGSGANVLTF.

This chain's CDR3 is CASSQLGADGYTF. The CDR3 DNA sequence: TGTGCCAGCAGCCAGTTGGGGGCGGATGGCTACACCTTC. V gene TRBV3-1 (or the pseudogene TRBV3-2) combines with J gene TRBJ1-2, with D perhaps TRBD1 (6 bases). CDR1 and CDR2 (germline): LGHDT, YNNKEL (reference sequence). The CDR3 runs 13 residues. Trimming took 3 bases from V and 6 from J, leaving 11 bases between them.

The chain has TRBV3-1 (or the pseudogene TRBV3-2) and TRBJ2-7; TRBD2 matches at 8 bases. The CDR3 contains 15 residues. CDR1 and CDR2 (germline): LGHDT, YNNKEL (reference sequence). The V and J ends lost 1 base and 1 base, in that order; junction bases with no gene match: 3. In nucleotides, the CDR3 is TGTGCCAGCAGCCAAGTAGCGGGGCGGTCCTACGAGCAGTACTTC. This sequence encodes CASSQVAGRSYEQYF.

The V and J genes are TRBV4-3 and TRBJ1-1; 7 bases line up with TRBD1. With 4 bases clipped from V and 0 bases from J, the junction kept 11 bases outside the gene matches. The germline V gene has CDR1 LGHNA and CDR2 YSLEER. CDR3 size: 17 residues. CDR3 sequence: CASSRGGPGGLNTEAFF. CDR3 DNA sequence: TGCGCCAGCAGCCGAGGGGGCCCAGGTGGGTTGAACACTGAAGCTTTCTTT.

V usage is TRBV6-6 and J usage is TRBJ2-2; 8 bases are shared with TRBD1. J gave up 6 bases and V 6 bases, and 3 bases lay outside the gene matches. CDR3 length: 13 amino acids. Germline values: CDR1 MNHNY, CDR2 SVGAGI (reference sequence). The CDR3 is CASRETGAGELFF. The CDR3 DNA reads TGTGCCAGCAGAGAGACAGGGGCCGGGGAGCTGTTTTTT.

This clone was seen more than once but under ten times. The chain combines TRBV18 with TRBJ1-1; a possible D gene is TRBD1 (6 bases). The V end was cut by 5 bases, the J end by 0 bases, with 13 bases between. Germline loops: CDR1 KGHSH, CDR2 LQKENI. The CDR3 contains 15 residues. The CDR3 nucleotides read TGTGCCAGCTCATCTCAACAGGGTGTGAACACTGAAGCTTTCTTT. This sequence encodes CASSSQQGVNTEAFF.

This rearrangement joins TRBV19 to TRBJ1-2, with 7 bases that match TRBD1. Germline V lookup: CDR1 LNHDA, CDR2 SQIVND (reference sequence). The CDR3 consists of 15 residues. Germline trimming cut 2 bases from V and 4 bases from J; bases unmatched to any gene: 7. The CDR3, as DNA: TGTGCCAGTAGTATAAGAAGCGACAGGGCCTATGGCTACACCTTC. Protein sequence: CASSIRSDRAYGYTF.

The V gene is TRBV11-3, the J gene TRBJ2-7, with a possible D match to TRBD1 (5 bases). The germline V gene encodes CDR1 SGHNT and CDR2 YENEEA. This CDR3 is built from 13 residues. Trimming took off 1 base at V and 6 bases at J, with 10 bases between the two ends. CDR3 sequence reads: CASSLVWGGEQYF. For the CDR3, the DNA is TGTGCCAGCAGCTTAGTCTGGGGCGGCGAGCAGTACTTC.

A few counts support this clone. The chain carries TRBV5-1 and TRBJ1-6; TRBD1 might be the D (5 bases). CDR1 SGHRS and CDR2 YFSETQ come from the germline V gene. Between the trimmed V and J ends, which lost 0 bases and 7 bases, there was a span of 8 bases. This CDR3 is built from 14 residues. The CDR3, as DNA: TGCGCCAGCAGCTTGGAGCCAGGGAATTCACCCCTCCACTTT. Its translation: CASSLEPGNSPLHF.

V is TRBV5-1 and J is TRBJ2-5; 11 positions agree with TRBD2. This CDR3 has 17 residues. The J segment lost 5 bases and the V segment lost 4 bases, leaving 13 bases of the junction unmatched. Germline V gene data show CDR1 as SGHRS and CDR2 as YFSETQ. CDR3 nucleotides: TGCGCCAGCAGCCTGGCATTTAGCGGGAGGGCGGGCGAGACCCAGTACTTC. It yields the protein CASSLAFSGRAGETQYF.

This sequence joins TRBV4-1 and TRBJ1-6; unclear D gene. The CDR3 has 17 residues. Germline CDR1 is MGHRA and CDR2 is YSYEKL. The V and J ends lost 0 bases and 7 bases respectively, with 16 bases between them. This CDR3 reads CASSQDPSTNSNSPLHF. In DNA form, the CDR3 reads TGCGCCAGCAGCCAAGACCCATCAACGAACTCCAATTCACCCCTCCACTTT.

The chain employs TRBV4-1 and TRBJ1-4; a possible D gene is TRBD1 (6 bases). V shed 1 base and J shed 8 bases, with 17 bases lying between them. CDR3 size: 16 residues. The germline gives CDR1 MGHRA, CDR2 YSYEKL. In DNA, the CDR3 is TGCGCCAGCAGCCAAGTTGGCAACAGGGTGGGCGAAAAACTGTTTTTT. Its translation is CASSQVGNRVGEKLFF.

The chain carries TRBV4-1 and TRBJ1-5, with D perhaps matching TRBD1 (5 bases). CDR3 length equals 17 residues. Germline CDR1 and CDR2: MGHRA and YSYEKL. Trimming left V 0 bases short and J 0 bases short, with 12 bases between. The CDR3 region is CASSQDNRFNSNQPQHF. CDR3 DNA sequence: TGCGCCAGCAGCCAAGATAACAGGTTCAATAGCAATCAGCCCCAGCATTTT.

The V and J genes are TRBV5-4 and TRBJ1-3; D ambiguous. Germline V gives CDR1 SGHNT, CDR2 YYREEE (reference sequence). The CDR3 runs 14 residues. The V and J ends lost 2 bases and 0 bases respectively, with 6 bases between them. CDR3 sequence (DNA): TGTGCCAGCAGCTTAGAGTACTCTGGAAACACCATATATTTT. It translates to CASSLEYSGNTIYF.

This clone was picked up a small number of times. The rearrangement joins TRBV7-8 to TRBJ1-1; possibly TRBD1 for D (6 bases). The CDR3 covers 15 residues. The V end was cut by 5 bases, the J end by 0 bases, with 13 bases between. Germline CDR1 is SGHVS and CDR2 is FQNEAQ. The CDR3 sequence is CASSTGQFLNTEAFF. CDR3 coding DNA: TGTGCCAGCAGCACCGGACAGTTTTTGAACACTGAAGCTTTCTTT.

This rearrangement joins TRBV19 to TRBJ1-4; 7 nucleotides line up with TRBD1. Germline V CDR1 and CDR2: LNHDA, SQIVND (reference sequence). The V gene end was trimmed by 3 bases and the J gene end by 4 bases; junction bases not matched to a gene: 8. The CDR3 contains 16 residues. The CDR3 region is CASSIGTALYNEKLFF. The CDR3 DNA sequence: TGTGCCAGTAGTATCGGGACAGCCTTATATAATGAAAAACTGTTTTTT.